One sample yielded the 32 T cell receptor beta chains listed below, sequenced in a study of cytomegalovirus exposure and HLA in healthy donors. The PCR ran on 60 Vbeta and 13 Jbeta primers. The table came from immunoSEQ multiplex PCR; TCRdb's copy has only in-frame clones and leaves some out. The sample records roughly 150,000 clones, about 84% being singletons. Sequencing was performed on PBMCs. The receptors stem from a woman aged 40 to 50 in good health and CMV-seropositive.

J is TRBJ2-3 and V is TRBV18; D may be TRBD1 (6 bases). Germline V gives CDR1 KGHSH, CDR2 LQKENI. V gave up 2 bases and J gave up 3 bases, with 9 bases separating them. This CDR3 is 14 amino acids long. This CDR3 reads CASSPYQGTDTQYF. The CDR3 nucleotides are TGTGCCAGCTCACCATATCAGGGGACAGATACGCAGTATTTT.

The genes are TRBV18 and TRBJ2-7; D not certain. Germline loops: CDR1 KGHSH, CDR2 LQKENI. V lost 5 bases, J lost 7 bases, and 18 bases lay in between. This CDR3 contains 14 residues. DNA of the CDR3: TGTGCCAGCTCAACAAGTGCCTCAAAGTGGGAGCAGTACTTC. This codes for CASSTSASKWEQYF. Using reference TRBV18 and TRBJ2-7 for the parts outside the CDR3, the full variable domain is NAGVMQNPRHLVRRRGQEARLRCSPMKGHSHVYWYRQLPEEGLKFMVYLQKENIIDESGMPKERFSAEFPKEGPSILRIQQVVRGDSAAYFCASSTSASKWEQYFGPGTRLTVT.

V usage is TRBV6-6 and J usage is TRBJ2-7, with 7 bases identical to TRBD2. Germline V gene lookup returns CDR1 MNHNY and CDR2 SVGAGI (reference sequence). This CDR3 spans 16 amino acids. With V trimmed by 2 bases and J by 6 bases, 13 bases remained unmatched. The CDR3 nucleotides read TGTGCCAGCAGTTACGTTTTGGGGGAGGGCCGCTTCGAGCAGTACTTC. As protein: CASSYVLGEGRFEQYF.

In the case of this clone: One end of the junction does not line up with germline, which may come from a read error. V usage is TRBV6-6 and J usage is TRBJ1-2, with TRBD1 matching 9 bases. The V gene's germline CDR1 is MNHNY and CDR2 SVGAGI (reference sequence). The length of the CDR3 is 15 residues. This CDR3 reads CASFPRTGDDYGHTF. In DNA form, the CDR3 reads TGTGCCTCTTTCCCCAGGACAGGGGACGACTATGGCCACACCTTC.

This sequence joins TRBV5-5 and TRBJ2-7; TRBD1 matches at 8 bases. The CDR3 is 17 residues long. Losses at the gene ends were 0 bases for V and 1 base for J; bases not matched to a gene: 9. Germline V gene data show CDR1 as SGHKS and CDR2 as YYEKEE (reference sequence). Here the CDR3 reads CASSLDRGTASSYEQYF. In DNA form, the CDR3 reads TGTGCCAGCAGCTTGGACAGGGGGACAGCCTCTTCCTACGAGCAGTACTTC.

The DNA for the CDR3 is TGTGCCAGCAGGACTAGCGGACAAAACATTCAGTACTTC. Translating it yields CASRTSGQNIQYF. The chain employs TRBV27 and TRBJ2-4, with 9 bases lining up with TRBD2. This CDR3 has 13 amino acids. Trimming removed 6 bases from V and 5 bases from J; junction bases left unmatched: 2. Germline assignment: CDR1 MNHEY and CDR2 SMNVEV (reference sequence).

The gene calls are TRBV27 and TRBJ2-7, with 7 bases fitting TRBD1. The junction had 11 bases not matched to a gene; V was cut back by 6 bases and J by 3 bases. Germline values: CDR1 MNHEY, CDR2 SMNVEV (reference sequence). This CDR3 comprises 15 residues. CDR3 amino acids: CASRLTGTALYEQYF. DNA of the CDR3: TGTGCCAGCAGACTAACCGGGACAGCCCTCTACGAGCAGTACTTC.

The gene calls are TRBV9 and TRBJ1-1; no definite D call. Germline CDR1 is SGDLS and CDR2 is YYNGEE. Trimming left V 0 bases short and J 8 bases short, with 11 bases between. CDR3 length: 13 amino acids. The CDR3 sequence is CASSVGTSGEAFF. The CDR3 DNA reads as TGTGCCAGCAGCGTAGGCACCTCAGGAGAAGCTTTCTTT.

The rearrangement links TRBV2 to TRBJ1-6, with no clear D. Trimming cost V 6 bases and J 0 bases, with 9 bases left between them. Germline-derived CDR1 and CDR2 are SNHLY and FYNNEI. The CDR3 consists of 15 residues. This CDR3 is CASRIQSSYNSPLHF. The CDR3 DNA sequence: TGTGCCAGCAGGATACAGAGCTCCTATAATTCACCCCTCCACTTT.

V is TRBV6-4 and J is TRBJ2-2; weak D call: TRBD2 (5 bases). Germline-derived CDR1 and CDR2 are MRHNA and SNTAGT. The CDR3 contains 14 residues. V was pared by 2 bases and J by 7 bases, with 11 bases between. The CDR3 sequence is CASSDVLASGELFF. CDR3 DNA: TGTGCCAGCAGTGACGTGCTAGCCAGCGGGGAGCTGTTTTTT.

The chain employs TRBV7-9 and TRBJ2-3; the match to TRBD1 covers 8 bases. The CDR3 is 15 amino acids. With V trimmed by 4 bases and J by 2 bases, 5 bases remained unmatched. CDR1 SEHNR and CDR2 FQNEAQ come from the germline V gene (reference sequence). CDR3 DNA sequence: TGTGCCAGCAGCTCCGGGACAGGACTCACAGATACGCAGTATTTT. Translating it yields CASSSGTGLTDTQYF.

The chain links TRBV11-3 to TRBJ1-1, with 7 bases lining up with TRBD1. CDR3 length equals 13 residues. V shed 5 bases, J shed 5 bases, and the junction held 5 bases outside the gene matches. CDR1 SGHNT and CDR2 YENEEA come from the germline V gene. CDR3 region: CASSQGVQTEAFF. Here the CDR3 DNA reads TGTGCCAGCAGCCAGGGGGTACAGACTGAAGCTTTCTTT.

The J gene is TRBJ2-1, the V gene TRBV30, with a weak D call TRBD2 (5 bases). This CDR3 has 14 residues. Trimming removed 2 bases at V and 2 bases at J, with 10 bases between. Germline CDR1 and CDR2: GTSNPN and SVGIG (reference sequence). The CDR3 DNA sequence: TGTGCCTGGAGTCAGATTAGCGCCTACAATGAGCAGTTCTTC. Protein: CAWSQISAYNEQFF.

The V and J genes are TRBV30 and TRBJ2-1; D perhaps matches TRBD2 (5 bases). Germline V gene data show CDR1 as GTSNPN and CDR2 as SVGIG (reference sequence). CDR3 length equals 14 residues. The V end lost 0 bases, the J end lost 6 bases, and 12 bases lay between the germline ends. The DNA of the CDR3 is TGTGCCTGGAGTGTGTATCTAGCCCTCAATGAGCAGTTCTTC. Translation: CAWSVYLALNEQFF.

The genes are TRBV30 and TRBJ1-6; TRBD1 agrees at 12 bases. J gave up 11 bases and V 0 bases, and 8 bases lay outside the gene matches. The length of the CDR3 is 16 residues. Germline V gene lookup returns CDR1 GTSNPN and CDR2 SVGIG (reference sequence). DNA of the CDR3: TGTGCCTGGAGTGTTGGTTATGGGACAGGGGGCACACCCCTCCACTTT. Its translation is CAWSVGYGTGGTPLHF.

This rearrangement joins TRBV4-2 to TRBJ1-2; D remains ambiguous. Germline lookup yields CDR1 LGHNA and CDR2 YNFKEQ. This CDR3 region has 15 residues. V lost 0 bases, J lost 2 bases, and 10 bases lay in between. CDR3 sequence: CASSQERDLNYGYTF. CDR3 nucleotide sequence: TGTGCCAGCAGCCAAGAAAGAGATCTGAACTATGGCTACACCTTC.

The chain couples TRBV2 to TRBJ2-3, with D tentatively TRBD2 (5 bases). Germline V gene lookup returns CDR1 SNHLY and CDR2 FYNNEI. V was pared by 6 bases and J by 6 bases, with 13 bases between. This CDR3 is 13 amino acids long. The CDR3 protein is CASSYQGLDTQYF. The CDR3 bases are TGTGCCAGCAGCTACCAAGGACTGGATACGCAGTATTTT.

The chain carries TRBV9 and TRBJ2-3; 14 nucleotides line up with TRBD2. After removal of 3 bases from V and 5 bases from J, the junction contained 11 bases not matched to a gene. The germline CDR1 and CDR2 sequences are SGDLS and YYNGEE. CDR3 size: 18 residues. This chain's CDR3 is CASSDRRAGLAGVDTQYF. Here the CDR3 DNA reads TGTGCCAGCAGCGACCGCCGGGCGGGACTAGCGGGAGTAGATACGCAGTATTTT.

With regard to this clone: Other DNA sequences within the sample encode an identical CDR3. This chain joins TRBV5-4 and TRBJ2-1; the D is unclear. The germline V gene has CDR1 SGHNT and CDR2 YYREEE (reference sequence). The CDR3 is made up of 13 amino acids. V was trimmed by 3 bases and J by 0 bases, leaving 4 bases between them. The CDR3 protein is CASSSSSYNEQFF. In DNA, the CDR3 is TGTGCCAGCAGCTCGAGCTCCTACAATGAGCAGTTCTTC.

This sequence joins TRBV23-1 and TRBJ1-1, with D unresolved. TRBV23-1 is annotated as an ORF whose role is uncertain. The V end was cut by 3 bases, the J end by 4 bases, with 9 bases between. This CDR3 is built from 13 residues. The CDR3: CASSQAVITEAFF. CDR3 DNA: TGCGCCAGCAGTCAGGCTGTGATCACTGAAGCTTTCTTT.

V gene TRBV29-1 combines with J gene TRBJ1-1; 8 positions agree with TRBD1. J was trimmed by 6 bases and V by 3 bases; bases with no gene match: 6. This CDR3 has 13 amino acids. CDR1 is SQVTM and CDR2 is ANQGSEA in the germline V gene. The CDR3 DNA sequence: TGCAGCGTTGACCCCGGACAGGGCCCTGAAGCTTTCTTT. It codes for CSVDPGQGPEAFF.

This clone was counted a single time. V is TRBV5-1 and J is TRBJ2-7; 9 nucleotides match TRBD1. Trimming removed 0 bases from V and 12 bases from J; junction bases left unmatched: 7. The germline gives CDR1 SGHRS, CDR2 YFSETQ. The CDR3 sequence is 13 residues long. This chain's CDR3 is CASSLAGGTGLYF. Written as DNA, the CDR3 is TGCGCCAGCAGCTTGGCCGGGGGGACAGGGCTGTACTTC.

V and J are TRBV6-5 and TRBJ2-7, with a weak D call TRBD1 (5 bases). The V gene lost 1 base and the J gene lost 6 bases, with 7 bases spanning the gap. CDR3 length equals 12 residues. Germline V lookup: CDR1 MNHEY, CDR2 SVGAGI. The DNA for the CDR3 is TGTGCCAGCAGTTACTTAGGGGTCGAGCAGTACTTC. This translates into CASSYLGVEQYF.

The chain couples TRBV6-5 to TRBJ1-1; 7 bases agree with TRBD1. After removal of 5 bases from V and 1 base from J, the junction contained 4 bases not matched to a gene. This CDR3 region has 14 residues. Germline values: CDR1 MNHEY, CDR2 SVGAGI. The CDR3, as DNA: TGTGCCAGCAGTGGAGGGACAGCGAACACTGAAGCTTTCTTT. Its translation: CASSGGTANTEAFF.

This rearrangement joins TRBV5-1 to TRBJ1-1, with D uncertain. The CDR3 sequence is 14 residues long. Trimming pared 3 bases from V and 4 bases from J, leaving 13 bases between. In germline, CDR1 is SGHRS, CDR2 YFSETQ. The CDR3 DNA reads TGCGCCAGCAGCTCGTCGGCGGGGAGCACTGAAGCTTTCTTT. Amino acids: CASSSSAGSTEAFF.

This clone was seen once. The chain uses TRBV6-7 and TRBJ2-1, with 9 bases that match TRBD2. TRBV6-7 belongs to the ORF category, with a function that is uncertain. There are 15 residues in the CDR3. The V and J ends lost 5 bases and 10 bases, in that order; junction bases with no gene match: 12. CDR3 protein: CASSPRPGLAGEQFF. The CDR3 nucleotides are TGTGCCAGCAGTCCAAGGCCGGGACTAGCTGGGGAGCAGTTCTTC.

The chain couples TRBV4-1 to TRBJ1-5; 7 bases agree with TRBD1. CDR3 size: 16 residues. V was clipped by 1 base and J by 5 bases; unmatched bases: 8. Germline V gives CDR1 MGHRA, CDR2 YSYEKL. The CDR3 is CASSQVPWDSHQPQHF. The CDR3 coding sequence is TGCGCCAGCAGCCAAGTTCCCTGGGACAGCCATCAGCCCCAGCATTTT.

The DNA of the CDR3 is TGTGCCAGCAGTTACTCTGGCAGACTAAACACCGGGGAGCTGTTTTTT. Translated: CASSYSGRLNTGELFF. The chain recombines TRBV6-5 with TRBJ2-2, with D possibly being TRBD2 (5 bases). Germline V gene lookup returns CDR1 MNHEY and CDR2 SVGAGI. Trimming took off 0 bases at V and 2 bases at J, with 10 bases between the two ends. This CDR3 region has 16 residues.

The rearrangement links TRBV5-1 to TRBJ1-2; 7 nucleotides match TRBD1. CDR1 is SGHRS and CDR2 is YFSETQ in the germline V gene. The CDR3 consists of 14 residues. Germline trimming cut 2 bases from V and 6 bases from J; bases unmatched to any gene: 7. The CDR3 nucleotides read TGCGCCAGCAGCTTTACAGGGGCCCAGAATGGCTACACCTTC. Its translation is CASSFTGAQNGYTF. Together with reference TRBV5-1 and TRBJ1-2, the CDR3 gives the full variable domain: KAGVTQTPRYLIKTRGQQVTLSCSPISGHRSVSWYQQTPGQGLQFLFEYFSETQRNKGNFPGRFSGRQFSNSRSEMNVSTLELGDSALYLCASSFTGAQNGYTFGSGTRLTVV.

The chain uses TRBV6-6 and TRBJ1-5; 9 nucleotides match TRBD1. This CDR3 comprises 14 residues. Per the germline V gene, CDR1 is MNHNY and CDR2 is SVGAGI (reference sequence). Trimming cost V 6 bases and J 6 bases; bases outside gene matches: 6. The CDR3 region has the DNA TGTGCCAGCAGCAATACAGGGGGCTCTCAGCCCCAGCATTTT. It yields the protein CASSNTGGSQPQHF.

The chain couples TRBV28 to TRBJ2-7; the D gene is possibly TRBD2 (6 bases). Germline loops: CDR1 MDHEN, CDR2 SYDVKM. The V gene lost 5 bases and the J gene lost 7 bases, with 12 bases spanning the gap. The CDR3 length is 12 residues. This chain's CDR3 is CASSPGGSEQYF. As DNA, the CDR3 is TGTGCCAGCAGTCCTGGGGGGTCGGAGCAGTACTTC.

The chain is built from TRBV29-1 and TRBJ2-7; a weak D match, TRBD1 (5 bases). The germline V gene has CDR1 SQVTM and CDR2 ANQGSEA. Trimming stripped 6 bases from V and 2 bases from J, with 11 bases between. This CDR3 spans 12 amino acids. The CDR3 loop is CSVVTVTYEQYF. The CDR3 nucleotides read TGCAGCGTCGTGACAGTTACCTACGAGCAGTACTTC.